This TCR beta chain appears in the sequencing data of a study of CD8 T cells in ankylosing spondylitis. Study-wide findings and caveats: Several of the motif variants were reported before in synovial fluid and blood from reactive arthritis. Disease-linked clones, CD8+, were relatively rare in peripheral blood. Blood from ankylosing spondylitis patients appeared to carry a characteristic roughly 8-variant TCR beta motif. The study looked at matched synovial fluid samples from ankylosing spondylitis patients. Disease-linked clones were reported to be significantly enriched there.

In making TCR beta libraries, quantitative 5'-RACE with molecular barcodes was used. MiXCR, applied by TCRdb to the 5' RACE reads, yields one record per CDR3 protein. This table holds 750,000 to 850,000 distinct CDR3 sequences, 12% found once. J was trimmed by 4 bases and V by 8 bases; bases with no gene match: 8. Germline CDR1 and CDR2: DFQATT and SNEGSKA (reference sequence). The CDR3 totals 12 residues. Concerning this clonotype: Its antigen is undetermined.

The sequence came from a male donor with ankylosing spondylitis. The genes are TRBV20-1 and TRBJ2-7; 7 nucleotides agree with TRBD2. What was sequenced was blood, either unsorted or a sorted T cell fraction (not recorded which). This chain's CDR3 is CSSGTTGYEQYF. Here the CDR3 DNA reads TGCAGTTCCGGGACTACGGGTTACGAGCAGTACTTC.